These T cell receptor beta chains were read from a single sample in a study of blood T cell repertoires in COVID-19. Some clones are missing from TCRdb's copy, which holds only in-frame ones; the method was immunoSEQ multiplex PCR. The table lists hundreds of thousands of clones, roughly nine tenths of them singletons. Material for sequencing was PBMCs or T cells enriched from blood (not recorded which). These receptors came from a man aged 60 to 69 who had recovered from COVID-19. Both conserved end residues are part of each CDR3. D genes are given only for firm matches. The listing skips clone size in some rows; elsewhere it reads once, few, many or a size class.

j_call | d_call | clone_size | v_call | cdr3_aa | cdr3_nt
TRBJ1-1 | . | . | TRBV5-4 | CASSLGRGATEAFF | TGTGCCAGCAGCTTGGGGCGGGGGGCAACTGAAGCTTTCTTT
TRBJ1-1 | . | . | TRBV7-9 | CASSFPGSMNTEAFF | TGTGCCAGCAGCTTCCCAGGGTCTATGAACACTGAAGCTTTCTTT
TRBJ2-5 | . | . | TRBV18 | CASRPGGETQYF | TGTGCCAGCCGACCCGGCGGCGAGACCCAGTACTTC
TRBJ2-5 | . | . | TRBV4-1 | CASSQEVGGGQETQYF | TGCGCCAGCAGCCAAGAGGTGGGGGGAGGTCAAGAGACCCAGTACTTC
TRBJ2-5 | TRBD2 | . | TRBV28 | CASSSYRSGGLQETQYF | TGTGCCAGCAGTTCCTACCGTAGCGGGGGGCTACAAGAGACCCAGTACTTC
TRBJ1-1 | TRBD1 | . | TRBV3-1/TRBV3-2 | CASSQTGGGTEAFF | TGTGCCAGCAGCCAAACAGGGGGAGGGACTGAAGCTTTCTTT
TRBJ1-1 | TRBD1 | . | TRBV4-1 | CASSQTGYAIAFF | TGCGCCAGCAGCCAGACAGGGTACGCGATCGCTTTCTTT
TRBJ1-1 | . | . | TRBV29-1 | CSVGGGNTEAFF | TGCAGCGTTGGGGGAGGGAACACTGAAGCTTTCTTT
TRBJ2-7 | . | . | TRBV30 | CAWSVSWWQGNYEQYF | TGTGCCTGGAGTGTAAGTTGGTGGCAGGGGAACTACGAGCAGTACTTC
TRBJ2-1 | . | . | TRBV7-9 | CASSEDSNEQFF | TGTGCCAGCAGCGAGGACAGTAATGAGCAGTTCTTC
TRBJ2-1 | TRBD2 | . | TRBV24-1 | CATSDLSITSGRNNEQFF | TGTGCCACCAGTGATTTGAGTATTACTAGCGGGAGAAACAATGAGCAGTTCTTC
TRBJ2-1 | . | . | TRBV18 | CASSPPGSPNEQFF | TGTGCCAGCTCACCCCCGGGATCGCCCAATGAGCAGTTCTTC
TRBJ2-7 | . | . | TRBV5-1 | CASSLDAGRYEQYF | TGCGCCAGCAGCCTGGACGCGGGACGGTACGAGCAGTACTTC
TRBJ2-3 | . | . | TRBV19 | CASRQSRGTSTDTQYF | TGTGCCAGTAGACAAAGCAGGGGGACTAGCACAGATACGCAGTATTTT
TRBJ2-3 | TRBD1 | . | TRBV19 | CASKRTGDTDTQYF | TGTGCCAGTAAGAGGACAGGGGACACAGATACGCAGTATTTT
TRBJ1-1 | TRBD1 | few | TRBV19 | CASSDRGYTEAFF | TGTGCCAGTAGCGACAGGGGTTACACTGAAGCTTTCTTT
TRBJ1-5 | . | . | TRBV3-1/TRBV3-2 | CASRGRDSNQPQHF | TGTGCCAGCAGGGGCAGGGATAGCAATCAGCCCCAGCATTTT
TRBJ1-5 | . | few | TRBV5-1 | CASSVGTQNQPQHF | TGCGCCAGCAGCGTTGGGACACAGAATCAGCCCCAGCATTTT
TRBJ2-7 | . | . | TRBV5-4 | CASSLGGREQYF | TGTGCCAGCAGCTTGGGGGGGCGCGAGCAGTACTTC
TRBJ1-1 | . | . | TRBV5-6 | CASSLERRVTEAFF | TGTGCCAGCAGCCTCGAACGCCGGGTCACTGAAGCTTTCTTT
TRBJ2-3 | . | . | TRBV18 | CASSPFTDTQYF | TGTGCCAGCTCACCCTTCACAGATACGCAGTATTTT
TRBJ2-7 | . | . | TRBV7-2 | CASREVLSRYYEQYF | TGTGCCAGCAGGGAGGTTCTTAGTAGGTACTACGAGCAGTACTTC
TRBJ2-3 | TRBD2 | once | TRBV30 | CAWSSGGAADTQYF | TGTGCCTGGAGTAGCGGGGGGGCCGCAGATACGCAGTATTTT
TRBJ2-1 | . | . | TRBV7-3 | CASSNPGNNEQFF | TGTGCCAGCAGCAACCCCGGGAACAATGAGCAGTTCTTC
TRBJ2-1 | TRBD2 | . | TRBV5-4 | CASSLGGSGTSYNEQFF | TGTGCCAGCAGCTTGGGGGGTTCCGGGACTAGCTACAATGAGCAGTTCTTC
TRBJ1-1 | . | once | TRBV7-6 | CASSPKTENTEAFF | TGTGCCAGCAGCCCTAAGACAGAAAACACTGAAGCTTTCTTT
TRBJ1-1 | . | . | TRBV5-1 | CASSPSGGSENTEAFF | TGCGCCAGCAGCCCGAGTGGGGGCTCGGAGAACACTGAAGCTTTCTTT
TRBJ1-3 | . | few | TRBV11-2 | CASSPGTGRTGNTIYF | TGTGCCAGCAGCCCAGGAACAGGGCGGACTGGAAACACCATATATTTT
TRBJ2-1 | TRBD1 | . | TRBV14 | CASSRRQGAYNEQFF | TGTGCCAGCAGCCGCCGACAGGGGGCCTACAATGAGCAGTTCTTC
TRBJ2-4 | TRBD2 | . | TRBV25-1 | CASSGSGAGLAKNIQYF | TGTGCCAGCAGTGGGAGCGGGGCAGGGCTAGCCAAAAACATTCAGTACTTC
TRBJ2-5 | TRBD2 | . | TRBV19 | CASSIPGGRGTQYF | TGTGCCAGTAGTATACCCGGGGGGAGAGGGACCCAGTACTTC
TRBJ2-2 | . | . | TRBV18 | CASSRDTGELFF | TGTGCCAGCTCCAGGGACACCGGGGAGCTGTTTTTT
TRBJ2-2 | . | . | TRBV4-2 | CASSLQLNANTGELFF | TGTGCCAGCAGCCTCCAGTTAAACGCGAACACCGGGGAGCTGTTTTTT
TRBJ1-6 | . | . | TRBV18 | CASSPAEVNSPLHF | TGTGCCAGCTCACCAGCGGAGGTTAATTCACCCCTCCACTTT
TRBJ2-5 | . | . | TRBV5-4 | CASSFSRSSQETQYF | TGTGCCAGCAGCTTCAGTCGTAGCAGCCAAGAGACCCAGTACTTC
TRBJ2-4 | TRBD1 | . | TRBV28 | CASSRPTGSKNIQYF | TGTGCCAGCAGCCGTCCGACAGGGAGCAAAAACATTCAGTACTTC
TRBJ1-1 | . | once | TRBV27 | CASSLWPLNTEAFF | TGTGCCAGCAGTTTATGGCCCTTGAACACTGAAGCTTTCTTT
TRBJ1-2 | . | few | TRBV18 | CASSPPGGTYGYTF | TGTGCCAGCTCACCCCCGGGAGGTACTTATGGCTACACCTTC
TRBJ2-2 | TRBD2 | few | TRBV11-2 | CASSSVSGRRVGELFF | TGTGCCAGCAGCTCAGTAAGCGGGAGAAGGGTCGGGGAGCTGTTTTTT
TRBJ2-1 | TRBD1 | . | TRBV19 | CASRTGSSSYNEQFF | TGTGCCAGTAGGACAGGGTCGAGCTCCTACAATGAGCAGTTCTTC
TRBJ2-5 | . | once | TRBV7-6 | CASSLARGEKETQYF | TGTGCCAGCAGCTTAGCGCGGGGTGAAAAAGAGACCCAGTACTTC
TRBJ1-5 | . | . | TRBV6-5 | CASRNSNQPQHF | TGTGCCAGCCGTAATAGCAATCAGCCCCAGCATTTT
TRBJ2-7 | TRBD1 | . | TRBV7-3 | CASSATGGRGGEQYF | TGTGCCAGCAGCGCAACAGGGGGCAGGGGGGGTGAGCAGTACTTC
TRBJ1-5 | . | . | TRBV4-1 | CASSHPGANQPQHF | TGCGCCAGCAGCCACCCAGGGGCTAATCAGCCCCAGCATTTT
TRBJ2-3 | . | . | TRBV9 | CASSVTSLSQDTQYF | TGTGCCAGCAGCGTGACTAGTTTGTCCCAAGATACGCAGTATTTT
TRBJ1-2 | TRBD1 | . | TRBV28 | CASHPGTAYGYTF | TGTGCCTCCCACCCCGGGACAGCTTATGGCTACACCTTC
TRBJ1-2 | . | few | TRBV6-5 | CASTHRAYNYGYTF | TGTGCCAGCACTCACAGGGCCTATAACTATGGCTACACCTTC
TRBJ1-2 | TRBD1 | once | TRBV5-4 | CASSSQRQGYGYTF | TGTGCCAGCAGCTCTCAGCGACAGGGTTATGGCTACACCTTC
TRBJ1-2 | TRBD1 | . | TRBV7-2 | CASSLAGGVGYTF | TGTGCCAGCAGCTTAGCAGGGGGCGTTGGCTACACCTTC
TRBJ1-4 | . | once | TRBV11-2 | CASSLRATNEKLFF | TGTGCCAGCAGTCTCAGGGCAACTAATGAAAAACTGTTTTTT
TRBJ1-3 | TRBD1 | . | TRBV7-9 | CASSSGQPKAGNTIYF | TGTGCCAGCAGCTCGGGACAGCCCAAAGCTGGAAACACCATATATTTT
TRBJ2-1 | TRBD1 | . | TRBV6-5 | CASSAGTGAYNEQFF | TGTGCCAGCAGCGCCGGGACAGGTGCCTACAATGAGCAGTTCTTC
TRBJ1-3 | . | . | TRBV6-1 | CASSEAPWGGRSTIYF | TGTGCCAGCAGTGAAGCGCCGTGGGGGGGCAGGAGCACCATATATTTT
TRBJ1-2 | TRBD1 | . | TRBV2 | CASSGQGVYGYTF | TGTGCCAGCAGTGGGCAGGGGGTCTATGGCTACACCTTC